The 29 T cell receptor beta chains listed next were all sequenced from one sample in a study of cytomegalovirus exposure and HLA in healthy donors. The PCR employed 60 Vbeta primers together with 13 Jbeta primers. Sequencing used immunoSEQ multiplex PCR; TCRdb keeps in-frame clones, though not all of them. The repertoire consists of 170,000 or so clones, with approximately 84% occurring once and the leading ten covering around 4.9%. The sequencing input was PBMCs. Receptors originate from a man aged 18-30 years in good health and CMV-seronegative.

The chain uses TRBV29-1 and TRBJ2-2, with a weak D call TRBD1 (6 bases). The germline gives CDR1 SQVTM, CDR2 ANQGSEA. The CDR3 sequence is 13 residues long. With 6 bases removed from V and 3 bases from J, the gap between germline ends came to 11 bases. The CDR3 loop is CSVWDTHTGELFF. The CDR3 DNA sequence: TGCAGCGTCTGGGACACCCACACCGGGGAGCTGTTTTTT.

This clone was counted once. The chain combines TRBV18 with TRBJ1-2, with D hard to call. V was trimmed by 2 bases and J by 2 bases, leaving 12 bases between them. The CDR3 sequence is 15 residues long. Germline V CDR1 and CDR2: KGHSH, LQKENI. CDR3 sequence: CASSPGATKNYGYTF. The CDR3 DNA reads TGTGCCAGCTCACCAGGAGCCACCAAGAACTATGGCTACACCTTC. The variable domain in full, with the rest retrieved from reference TRBV18 and TRBJ1-2, is NAGVMQNPRHLVRRRGQEARLRCSPMKGHSHVYWYRQLPEEGLKFMVYLQKENIIDESGMPKERFSAEFPKEGPSILRIQQVVRGDSAAYFCASSPGATKNYGYTFGSGTRLTVV.

This rearrangement joins TRBV9 to TRBJ2-3; 8 nucleotides agree with TRBD2. Germline CDR1 reads SGDLS; CDR2 reads YYNGEE. The CDR3 sequence is 14 residues long. Trimming cost V 0 bases and J 4 bases; bases outside gene matches: 1. CDR3 in DNA: TGTGCCAGCAGCGTAGCGGGAGGGCCAGATACGCAGTATTTT. It specifies CASSVAGGPDTQYF.

The V call is TRBV30, the J call TRBJ1-2; perhaps TRBD1 as D (6 bases). This CDR3 has 15 amino acids. Germline CDR1 reads GTSNPN; CDR2 reads SVGIG (reference sequence). Trimming left V 4 bases short and J 6 bases short, with 21 bases between. The CDR3, as DNA: TGTGCCTGGATCCTCGGAGACAGGTTTTGGCATGGCTACACCTTC. This gives the protein CAWILGDRFWHGYTF.

This clone appeared a single time. The CDR3 sequence is CSASASGSIHEQYF. The DNA for the CDR3 is TGCAGCGCTTCGGCTAGCGGGAGTATCCACGAGCAGTACTTC. The chain combines TRBV29-1 with TRBJ2-7; 10 nucleotides line up with TRBD2. Germline V gives CDR1 SQVTM, CDR2 ANQGSEA. V lost 7 bases and J lost 5; bases outside the gene matches: 11. The CDR3 contains 14 residues.

The J gene is TRBJ2-1, the V gene TRBV19; D is undetermined. The CDR3 totals 13 residues. Trimming cost V 7 bases and J 0 bases, with 7 bases left between them. Germline V gene sequence: CDR1 LNHDA, CDR2 SQIVND (reference sequence). CDR3: CASTPSSYNEQFF. The CDR3 DNA sequence: TGTGCCAGTACCCCGAGCTCCTACAATGAGCAGTTCTTC.

The rearrangement links TRBV7-9 to TRBJ2-7, with D possibly being TRBD2 (6 bases). CDR3 length equals 12 residues. In germline, CDR1 is SEHNR, CDR2 FQNEAQ (reference sequence). The germline V and J ends were trimmed by 6 bases and 7 bases, with 13 bases remaining between them. The CDR3 spells CASRIGGGEQYF. The DNA of the CDR3 is TGTGCCAGCAGGATTGGGGGAGGAGAGCAGTACTTC.

The V gene is TRBV15, the J gene TRBJ2-5, with 8 bases aligning to TRBD2. Germline V gives CDR1 LNHNV, CDR2 YYDKDF (reference sequence). Trimming at V came to 0 bases and at J to 4 bases, leaving 16 bases not matched to a gene. This CDR3 contains 19 residues. CDR3 amino acids: CATSRDLSRLARTGETQYF. The DNA for the CDR3 is TGTGCCACCAGCAGAGATTTGAGCCGACTAGCGCGAACGGGAGAGACCCAGTACTTC.

The genes are TRBV5-1 and TRBJ2-7; 7 positions match TRBD1. The germline CDR1 and CDR2 sequences are SGHRS and YFSETQ. The CDR3 runs 13 residues. V dropped 4 bases and J dropped 5; count of bases not matched to a gene: 6. For the CDR3, the DNA is TGCGCCAGCAGCGTACAGGGGAGCCACGAGCAGTACTTC. Its protein product is CASSVQGSHEQYF.

The chain has TRBV6-5 and TRBJ1-2; 7 bases fit TRBD1. The V and J ends lost 2 bases and 7 bases, in that order; junction bases with no gene match: 7. The CDR3 spans 14 residues. CDR1 is MNHEY, CDR2 SVGAGI, per germline. The CDR3 loop is CASSYTGAVLGYTF. CDR3 bases: TGTGCCAGCAGTTACACAGGGGCGGTACTTGGCTACACCTTC.

The rearrangement joins TRBV7-6 to TRBJ2-7; D unclear. V lost 4 bases to trimming and J lost 3 bases, with 7 bases between them. The CDR3 spans 12 residues. Germline V gene sequence: CDR1 SGHVS, CDR2 FNYEAQ. The CDR3 DNA sequence: TGTGCCAGCAGCTCCCCCGGCTACGAGCAGTACTTC. Its protein product is CASSSPGYEQYF.

V gene TRBV5-1 combines with J gene TRBJ1-1; no clear D. CDR3 length equals 14 residues. Germline assignment: CDR1 SGHRS and CDR2 YFSETQ. The ends were cut back, 4 bases at V and 3 bases at J, with 13 bases in the middle. The CDR3 DNA reads TGCGCCAGCAGCCCCCCCGGCCAGGACACTGAAGCTTTCTTT. Translation: CASSPPGQDTEAFF.

The chain links TRBV29-1 to TRBJ1-2; 8 bases are shared with TRBD1. V dropped 3 bases and J dropped 4; count of bases not matched to a gene: 7. The germline gives CDR1 SQVTM, CDR2 ANQGSEA. The CDR3 runs 14 residues. CDR3 sequence: CSVDGPGGGYGYTF. CDR3 bases: TGCAGCGTTGACGGCCCAGGGGGCGGCTATGGCTACACCTTC. The full variable domain, its missing parts supplied by reference TRBV29-1 and TRBJ1-2, is SAVISQKPSRDICQRGTSLTIQCQVDSQVTMMFWYRQQPGQSLTLIATANQGSEATYESGFVIDKFPISRPNLTFSTLTVSNMSPEDSSIYLCSVDGPGGGYGYTFGSGTRLTVV.

The chain combines TRBV7-6 with TRBJ2-1, with TRBD2 matching 7 bases. CDR1 and CDR2 (germline): SGHVS, FNYEAQ. The CDR3 totals 15 residues. The V segment lost 2 bases and the J segment 2 bases; nucleotides outside the gene matches: 3. CDR3 loop: CASSLYREAYNEQFF. The DNA for the CDR3 is TGTGCCAGCAGCTTATACCGGGAGGCCTACAATGAGCAGTTCTTC.

The rearrangement links TRBV5-1 to TRBJ2-1, with 10 bases identical to TRBD2. CDR3 length: 14 residues. Losses at the gene ends were 2 bases for V and 10 bases for J; bases not matched to a gene: 6. Germline assignment: CDR1 SGHRS and CDR2 YFSETQ. This CDR3 reads CASSLPKTSGEQFF. CDR3 nucleotides: TGCGCCAGCAGCTTACCAAAGACTAGCGGGGAGCAGTTCTTC.

The chain recombines TRBV9 with TRBJ2-5; 7 nucleotides match TRBD2. The CDR3 loop spans 14 amino acids. With 2 bases clipped from V and 9 bases from J, the junction kept 10 bases outside the gene matches. Germline CDR1 and CDR2: SGDLS and YYNGEE. The CDR3 spells CASSVDGTTRAQYF. The CDR3 bases are TGTGCCAGCAGCGTTGACGGGACTACCCGGGCCCAGTACTTC. The full variable domain, its missing parts supplied by reference TRBV9 and TRBJ2-5, is DSGVTQTPKHLITATGQRVTLRCSPRSGDLSVYWYQQSLDQGLQFLIQYYNGEERAKGNILERFSAQQFPDLHSELNLSSLELGDSALYFCASSVDGTTRAQYFGPGTRLLVL.

The sample holds one count of this clone. The chain joins TRBV7-9 to TRBJ1-2, with 7 bases aligning to TRBD1. CDR3 length: 15 amino acids. Germline loops: CDR1 SEHNR, CDR2 FQNEAQ (reference sequence). Trimming removed 1 base from V and 5 bases from J; junction bases left unmatched: 7. The CDR3 DNA sequence: TGTGCCAGCAGCTTAGAGCAGACAGGGAATTATGGCTACACCTTC. The encoded protein is CASSLEQTGNYGYTF.

This clone was seen only a few times. J is TRBJ2-7 and V is TRBV6-5; TRBD1 might be the D (6 bases). This CDR3 is built from 13 residues. Germline CDR1 reads MNHEY; CDR2 reads SVGAGI. Trimming shortened V by 0 bases and J by 10 bases, and 13 bases separated the two germline ends. The CDR3 loop is CASSYSWDTFQYF. As DNA, the CDR3 is TGTGCCAGCAGTTACTCTTGGGACACCTTCCAGTACTTC.

This chain links TRBV4-2 with TRBJ1-2; D not resolved. The CDR3 contains 16 residues. Deletions cut 0 bases from V and 3 bases from J, with 14 bases between. CDR1 LGHNA and CDR2 YNFKEQ come from the germline V gene. The CDR3 DNA reads TGTGCCAGCAGCCAAGATTGGAGCCGGCTAGACTATGGCTACACCTTC. Its protein is CASSQDWSRLDYGYTF.

The V gene is TRBV7-9, the J gene TRBJ2-7; TRBD2 matches 7 bases. The CDR3 spans 15 residues. Germline CDR1 and CDR2: SEHNR and FQNEAQ (reference sequence). V was pared by 1 base and J by 6 bases, with 9 bases of the junction left unmatched. CDR3 region: CASSLGSSGNCEQYF. The CDR3 DNA reads TGTGCCAGCAGCTTAGGTTCTAGCGGAAATTGCGAGCAGTACTTC.

This sequence joins TRBV15 and TRBJ2-3; D is possibly TRBD2 (5 bases). V lost 3 bases and J 2 bases, leaving 21 bases between the germline ends. The CDR3 sequence is 18 residues long. In germline, CDR1 is LNHNV, CDR2 YYDKDF (reference sequence). The CDR3 DNA reads TGTGCCACCAGCAGTGAACGGCAGAGCGGCCTAATCACAGATACGCAGTATTTT. It encodes CATSSERQSGLITDTQYF.

The CDR3 DNA is TGTGCCAGCAGCTTAGCGGGCGGGGGTAGCGCCTATAATTCACCCCTCCACTTT. Its protein is CASSLAGGGSAYNSPLHF. The gene calls are TRBV7-2 and TRBJ1-6; possible D gene TRBD1, 5 bases. Germline-derived CDR1 and CDR2 are SGHTA and FQGNSA. Trimming removed 0 bases from V and 2 bases from J, with 14 bases in between. This CDR3 comprises 18 residues.

The V gene is TRBV7-2, the J gene TRBJ2-2, with a weak D call TRBD2 (6 bases). Trimming pared 5 bases from V and 5 bases from J, leaving 15 bases between. Germline V gene data show CDR1 as SGHTA and CDR2 as FQGNSA. The CDR3 covers 15 residues. The CDR3 DNA is TGTGCCAGCAGCCGGTGGAGGGATGAGACCGGGGAGCTGTTTTTT. This sequence encodes CASSRWRDETGELFF.

The chain employs TRBV7-2 and TRBJ2-1; the D gene is possibly TRBD1 (8 bases). Germline V lookup: CDR1 SGHTA, CDR2 FQGNSA. Trimming removed 3 bases from V and 4 bases from J, with 16 bases in between. This CDR3 has 16 amino acids. CDR3 DNA: TGTGCCAGCAGCTTGGGGGGGCAGGGGGCTTACAATGAGCAGTTCTTC. Translation: CASSLGGQGAYNEQFF.

The chain carries TRBV30 and TRBJ2-5; 9 bases agree with TRBD1. The J call is uncertain, as TRBJ2-7 better fits the DNA end. CDR1 and CDR2 (germline): GTSNPN, SVGIG (reference sequence). The CDR3 loop spans 14 amino acids. In DNA, the CDR3 is TGTGCCTGGAGTCCCGGACAGGGGACCTACGAGCAGTACTTC. Its translation: CAWSPGQGTYEQYF.

This clone appeared a few times. The gene calls are TRBV6-1 and TRBJ1-1, with 8 bases matching TRBD1. With V trimmed by 4 bases and J by 7 bases, 5 bases remained unmatched. This CDR3 is 13 amino acids long. Germline V gene data show CDR1 as MNHNS and CDR2 as SASEGT. CDR3 residues: CASSGTGTIEAFF. In DNA form, the CDR3 reads TGTGCCAGCAGTGGGACAGGGACCATTGAAGCTTTCTTT.

V and J are TRBV9 and TRBJ2-2, with 8 positions matching TRBD2. After removal of 4 bases from V and 4 bases from J, the junction contained 6 bases not matched to a gene. Germline CDR1 SGDLS, CDR2 YYNGEE. The CDR3 length is 15 residues. The CDR3: CASSPQRGPTGELFF. The CDR3 DNA reads TGTGCCAGCAGCCCACAGCGGGGGCCCACCGGGGAGCTGTTTTTT.

The V call is TRBV15, the J call TRBJ2-1, with 10 bases aligning to TRBD1. Germline V gives CDR1 LNHNV, CDR2 YYDKDF (reference sequence). This CDR3 region has 17 residues. J was trimmed by 2 bases and V by 2 bases; bases with no gene match: 6. CDR3 DNA: TGTGCCACCAGCAGAAGAGGGGGGACAGGGGCCTACAATGAGCAGTTCTTC. Translating gives CATSRRGGTGAYNEQFF.

The genes are TRBV7-2 and TRBJ2-3; 8 bases match TRBD2. V shed 3 bases and J 5 bases; nucleotides not matched to a gene: 4. Germline assignment: CDR1 SGHTA and CDR2 FQGNSA. The CDR3 has 14 amino acids. The CDR3 nucleotides are TGTGCCAGCAGCTTTTGGCTAGCGGGAGATACGCAGTATTTT. Its protein product is CASSFWLAGDTQYF.